This record looks at one TCR beta chain sequence and its context. Under the authors' procedure: For nucleated cells, counts were estimated from reference gene primer amplification. TCRdb's copy holds only in-frame clones and misses some; the assay was immunoSEQ multiplex PCR. That table supplies the V and J calls and clone size; D and trimming were determined from the DNA. The table has about 140,000 clones, roughly 80% seen once. The V end was cut by 2 bases, the J end by 0 bases, with 10 bases between. The germline V gene encodes CDR1 SEHNR and CDR2 FQNEAQ (reference sequence). The CDR3 has 15 amino acids. The source of the sample is a study of blood T cell repertoires in COVID-19. Study in general: The samples span acute and convalescent COVID-19 from the United States, Italy and Spain. PBMCs, B-cell-depleted T cells, or T cells provided the cDNA or gDNA that made up the material.

The chain employs TRBV7-9 and TRBJ1-1, with D possibly TRBD1 on 5 matching bases. The receptor was derived from a woman aged 80 or over in a cohort sampled during active or convalescent COVID-19. Sequenced sample: peripheral blood. Written as DNA, the CDR3 is TGTGCCAGCAGCTTACGTCAGGGTTTGAACACTGAAGCTTTCTTT. The encoded protein is CASSLRQGLNTEAFF.